The source of this TCR beta chain is a study of cytomegalovirus exposure and HLA in healthy donors. Whole-study findings and limits: Some public TCRs appeared in many individuals, while most sequences were rare.

As for this clone: The target antigen is unknown.

Germline V CDR1 and CDR2: GTSNPN, SVGIG (reference sequence). This CDR3 spans 14 amino acids. V trimming: 2 bases; J trimming: 6 bases; junction bases outside the gene matches: 8. PCR primers comprised 60 Vbeta and 13 Jbeta primers. Using immunoSEQ multiplex PCR, the repertoire was profiled, and TCRdb retains in-frame clones only, with some absent. The table includes 110,000 to 150,000 clones, approximately 80% detected once. Sequencing was carried out using PBMCs. The chain carries TRBV30 and TRBJ2-3; 7 nucleotides align to TRBD1. This receptor was obtained from a woman aged 40 to 50 in good health and CMV-seropositive. CDR3 region: CAWSLQGNSDTQYF. DNA of the CDR3: TGTGCCTGGAGTTTACAGGGGAATTCGGATACGCAGTATTTT.